This paragraph covers one TCR beta chain sequence. The antigen it binds to is not known. Nothing much larger sits one base from this clone, and base qualities are not available. The cohort was made up of about 670 healthy bone marrow donors. At the time of sampling, every cohort member was nominally healthy, though immune exposures that went unrecorded were likely present. The donor was CMV seropositive and belonged to the group of 250 to 300 seropositive cohort members. Every donor gave a peripheral blood sample, and the peripheral blood mononuclear cells from that sample were used for TCR beta sequencing. Genomic DNA extraction from the blood cell samples was performed with the Qiagen DNeasy Blood Extraction Kit. These data originate in a study of cytomegalovirus exposure and HLA in healthy donors (dated by TCRdb to about 2017). Concerning the study at large: An earlier analysis of about 560 of the donors reported roughly 300 Gb of sequence data and 117 million unique TCR beta sequences obtained from around 190 million T cells. An early release covering roughly 600 HLA-typed donors comprised approximately 290 gigabases of sequencing data and tens of millions of unique TCR sequences. Among the approximately 430 genotyped donors, 81% belonged to the genetic ancestry cluster associated with self-reported Caucasian donors. The study was designed to test whether signatures of past pathogen exposure could be identified by cataloging public T cell receptors. Using immunosequencing, the study profiled T cell repertoires from 640 or so subjects and related those repertoires to cytomegalovirus serostatus. In addition to the first cohort of about 650 subjects, a separate validation cohort of under 150 different subjects was used. The study combined high-throughput TCR immunosequencing, statistical association of individual TCRs with disease status, and machine learning to predict cytomegalovirus infection status. A later analysis re-examined previously published TCR beta repertoires from 600 to 700 donors and added high-resolution HLA genotyping to investigate patterns of TCR occurrence. Rather than using new phenotypic data, the later analysis identified candidate immune exposures from TCR beta sequences and from how often those sequences occurred across donors. In an earlier analysis of 587 of the donors, high-throughput TCR beta sequencing was used to judge whether each TCR beta V gene segment behaved as functional or pseudogenic. Alongside the repertoire data, information on donor age, sex, ethnicity and CMV serostatus was compiled. A later genetic analysis took genome-wide SNP genotypes for about three fifths of the roughly 670 donors and used that subset as a discovery cohort. Every discovery cohort repertoire had been produced on one sequencing platform. Class I and class II HLA loci were covered by the typing at four-digit resolution. The number of typed donors differed by locus: 629-630 for A, B, C, DRB1 and DQB1; roughly 510 for DQA1; 606 for DPA1; and roughly 450 for DPB1. Roughly 5 DR-DQ haplotypes were treated as single units for association and clustering because of strong linkage in the cohort. Across approximately 400 genotyped donors of the cohort, an average of about 200,000 unique TCR beta nucleotide sequences per donor were sequenced, and 15% to 20% of those sequences were non-productive.

Deletion took 8 bases off V and 9 bases off J, with a span of 20 bases between the germline ends. CDR1 MGHDK and CDR2 SYGVNS are derived from the germline V gene. Measured from the cysteine to the phenylalanine, the CDR3 is 13 residues long. The kept DNA is CDR3 alone, 39 bases in frame from the first base. Overall results and qualifications from the work: A cluster of highly shared sequence variants was judged likely to be a technical artifact of the sequencing pipeline. A later analysis associated about 18,000 TCR beta sequences with specific HLA alleles at a false discovery rate of 0.05. A later genetic analysis associated a missense DCLRE1C variant with V-gene and J-gene trimming of TCR beta chains, and an independent cohort replicated the association. Some IMGT-functional V segments, including TRBV6-2 and TRBV6-3, could not be distinguished by the 87-base-pair reads and were therefore excluded. A later analysis found that HLA-associated TCR beta chains were more clonally expanded and had lower generation probabilities than equally common non-associated chains. Most CMV-associated TCR beta chains appeared to be HLA-restricted in a later analysis, and the HLA associations seemed to be driven largely by CMV exposure. The only immune exposure information available for the cohort was CMV serostatus. A further reported finding was that TCR beta sequences accurately predicted the HLA-A and HLA-B alleles for most subjects in the first cohort. In a later genetic analysis, fewer N-insertions in productive TCRs were reported among donors in an Asian-associated ancestry cluster than the roughly 670-donor mean. The cohort was sequenced for TCR beta chains only, and without alpha or paired-chain data the features that could be detected were limited. Assigning TCR associations to individual alleles was difficult when HLA alleles, especially DR and DQ, strongly co-occurred. The classifier was reported to diagnose cytomegalovirus status with high specificity and sensitivity in both the original and validation cohorts. While some public TCRs were present in many individuals, most TCR sequences turned up only very rarely across donors. According to a later analysis, parvovirus B19, influenza, CMV and Epstein-Barr virus appeared linked to several top co-occurrence clusters. The presence/absence analyses assumed that sequencing depth was roughly uniform across donors, and that assumption may not be true. The authors suggested that the approach could potentially be extended to other disease states and immunological phenotypes. An earlier analysis of approximately 570 of the donors showed that most TCR beta V segments appeared in productive rearrangements either about 90% or about 30% of the time, which broadly matched IMGT annotations. Because counts were too low, about 18 rarely observed V segments, including chromosome 9 orphons, were left out of the earlier analysis of roughly 600 of the donors. Three of the identified cytomegalovirus-associated TCR beta chains were confirmed in vitro to be specific for cytomegalovirus antigens. HLA typing was unavailable for some donors at each locus, so association tests used only the typed subset. The study gave a list of 150 to 200 TCR beta chains associated with cytomegalovirus. A later analysis found that TCR association rates varied across HLA loci, with DRB1 alleles showing the most associated TCRs and HLA-C alleles the fewest. Linkage disequilibrium might explain the correlated functional status among segregating V segments, but an unknown experimental factor could not be ruled out.

The method was the immunoSEQ multiplex PCR assay. For the multiplex PCR, a mixture combining 60 forward primers for TCR Vbeta segments and 13 reverse primers for TCR Jbeta segments was used. The CDR3 region of rearranged TCR beta genes was amplified from genomic DNA with a multiplex PCR assay. The amplified TCR beta libraries were sequenced on the Illumina HiSeq System as 87-base-pair reads. The authors' analysis ran thus. In a later analysis, roughly 80 million unique TCR beta chains were counted across the roughly 670 repertoires, and roughly 11 million of these chains were shared by at least two donors. To remove PCR and sequencing errors, raw reads were error-corrected and collapsed into unique sequences using a nearest-neighbor algorithm that merged closely related sequences. V, D and J gene segments were assigned by aligning CDR3 sequences to IMGT reference sequences. For a sequence to be retained, a match of at least six nucleotides was required to both a V gene segment and a J gene segment. Rearrangements were classified as productive when the CDR3 lacked stop codons and remained in frame with V and J, and all other rearrangements were classified as non-productive. Following IMGT convention, CDR3 was defined as the stretch from the second conserved V-encoded cysteine up to the conserved J-encoded phenylalanine. The earlier analysis of 550 to 650 of the donors excluded any sequence lacking an unambiguous match to a single V gene segment. In an earlier analysis of several hundred of the donors, V segments were called functional above 56.7% productive rearrangements and were called segregating when the between-donor standard deviation exceeded 5%. A statistical classification framework was built for diagnosing cytomegalovirus status from the catalog of TCR beta chain sequences. V and J gene assignment, in a later analysis, came from comparing TCR nucleotide sequences with IMGT/GENE-DB human TR gene sequences. A later analysis assigned CDR3 sequences and most-parsimonious VDJ recombination scenarios with the TCRdist pipeline. A later analysis defined each TCR beta chain by its CDR3 amino acid sequence plus V-gene family, and excluded reads lacking a unique V-gene family. As a way to deal with suspected cross-contamination and a sequencing artifact, a later analysis dropped hundreds of nucleotide sequences that were highly shared and had low generation probability. In a later analysis, a clonal expansion index was calculated for each public chain from normalized within-repertoire ranks of inferred template counts. A later analysis computed generation probabilities with a VDJ recombination model fitted to out-of-frame rearrangements, and checked the results against IGoR. Hypergeometric tests were used in a later analysis to score TCR-TCR, TCR-HLA and TCR-CMV co-occurrence, with a repertoire-size bias correction applied to the TCR pairs. A later analysis estimated false discovery rates by permuting HLA or CMV assignments 20 times. A later analysis grouped co-occurring TCRs with DBSCAN, adding TCRdist sequence similarity when clustering within HLA-allele-positive subsets. For co-occurrence clustering, repertoires with fewer than 30,000 or more than 120,000 public chains were excluded, along with about five repertoires with anomalous nucleotide sharing. In its TCRdb copy, this immuneACCESS table keeps in-frame sequences only and misses some clones. Where compared with another copy, unresolved V genes explain less than half of these, and the others have no known cause. The DNA gave D and trimming, while V, J and clone size come from that table. For this sample the table gives 180,000 or so clones, of which 82% were detected only once. Around 6.3% of the sample belongs to the ten largest clones.

This TCR was recovered from a woman between 45 and 65 years old in good health and CMV-seropositive. Sequencing was carried out using PBMCs. This chain is built from TRBV25-1 and TRBJ2-7, with the identity of the D gene unclear. The nucleotide sequence is TGTGCCAGCGGCCATCCCACGCAGGTCAGGCAGTACTTC. Protein translation: CASGHPTQVRQYF.